A single sample is the source of the 31 T cell receptor beta chains below, sequenced in a study of shared clonotypes between healthy human individuals. Some clones are missing from TCRdb's copy, which holds only in-frame ones; the method was immunoSEQ multiplex PCR. The table has hundreds of thousands of clones, around 76% seen once; the top ten hold around 11%. The specimen was PBMCs. The origin of the receptors is a woman between 40 and 50 years old in good health. Some clones in this sample may be carry-over from other donors' samples.

This sequence joins TRBV10-2 and TRBJ1-5, with TRBD1 matching 7 bases. The germline gives CDR1 WSHSY, CDR2 SAAADI. The CDR3 contains 17 residues. Trimming cost V 6 bases and J 0 bases; bases outside gene matches: 11. Here the CDR3 reads CASSDPHKGASNQPQHF. In DNA form, the CDR3 reads TGCGCCAGCAGCGATCCCCATAAGGGGGCTAGCAATCAGCCCCAGCATTTT.

The CDR3 loop reads CASSPGTENTEAFF. CDR3 DNA sequence: TGTGCCAGCTCACCAGGGACAGAGAACACTGAAGCTTTCTTT. This chain connects TRBV18 to TRBJ1-1, with 7 nucleotides matching TRBD1. Germline V CDR1 and CDR2: KGHSH, LQKENI. CDR3 size: 14 residues. V lost 2 bases, J lost 1 base, and 1 base stayed unmatched.

This clone was counted a few times. One junction end disagrees with the germline gene, perhaps due to a read error. V gene TRBV5-4 combines with J gene TRBJ1-4; D remains unclear. Germline lookup yields CDR1 SGHNT and CDR2 YYREEE (reference sequence). This CDR3 region has 13 residues. CDR3 nucleotide sequence: TGTGCCAACAGCTTGTCGGATCGGGGAAAACTGTTTTTT. It translates to CANSLSDRGKLFF.

V usage is TRBV9 and J usage is TRBJ1-1; D gene unclear. CDR3 length equals 14 residues. V was trimmed by 4 bases and J by 0 bases, leaving 10 bases between them. CDR1 is SGDLS, CDR2 YYNGEE, per germline. CDR3 amino acids: CASSLLTVNTEAFF. The CDR3, as DNA: TGTGCCAGCAGCCTTCTTACAGTGAACACTGAAGCTTTCTTT.

The V call is TRBV27, the J call TRBJ2-7; 8 positions agree with TRBD1. The ends lost 5 bases at V and 4 bases at J; junction bases unmatched: 7. The CDR3 covers 14 residues. From germline, CDR1 is MNHEY and CDR2 SMNVEV (reference sequence). The CDR3, as DNA: TGTGCCAGCAGTCCCCGGACAGGGCAATACGAGCAGTACTTC. Encoded protein: CASSPRTGQYEQYF.

For the CDR3, the DNA is TGTGCCAGTAGTATTGCTCGGACAGGGAGTAACACCGGGGAGCTGTTTTTT. This codes for CASSIARTGSNTGELFF. This sequence joins TRBV19 and TRBJ2-2; 8 nucleotides line up with TRBD1. The ends lost 3 bases at V and 2 bases at J; junction bases unmatched: 8. Germline CDR1 and CDR2: LNHDA and SQIVND (reference sequence). The CDR3 length is 17 residues.

Regarding this clone: A far larger clone is off by one base, so a read error is likely. The chain couples TRBV30 to TRBJ2-5; 8 bases map to TRBD1. The DNA end lines up better with TRBJ2-7; the J call may be wrong. The length of the CDR3 is 16 residues. Germline CDR1 reads GTSNPN; CDR2 reads SVGIG (reference sequence). The CDR3 protein is CAWSTLTGVYSYEQYF. The CDR3 region has the DNA TGTGCCTGGAGTACCTTGACAGGGGTCTACTCCTACGAGCAGTACTTC.

This clone was found once. The chain employs TRBV5-1 and TRBJ2-1, with a possible D match to TRBD2 (6 bases). The CDR3 runs to 13 residues. The germline V gene encodes CDR1 SGHRS and CDR2 YFSETQ. The ends were cut back, 0 bases at V and 15 bases at J, with 16 bases in the middle. This CDR3 reads CASSLEAAGKMFF. In DNA, the CDR3 is TGCGCCAGCAGCTTGGAGGCGGCGGGAAAAATGTTCTTC.

This clone has more than one count but fewer than ten. J is TRBJ2-2 and V is TRBV18, with TRBD2 matching 7 bases. The V gene's germline CDR1 is KGHSH and CDR2 LQKENI. The trim removed 6 bases at V and 0 bases at J, leaving 10 bases unmatched. CDR3 length: 17 amino acids. CDR3 residues: CASSPTPLAANTGELFF. The DNA for the CDR3 is TGTGCCAGCTCGCCGACCCCTCTAGCGGCGAACACCGGGGAGCTGTTTTTT.

The gene calls are TRBV18 and TRBJ2-7; 11 positions match TRBD2. Germline CDR1 and CDR2: KGHSH and LQKENI. The CDR3 is made up of 17 amino acids. The V gene end was trimmed by 3 bases and the J gene end by 4 bases; junction bases not matched to a gene: 11. The CDR3 reads CASSPKLGTSGIYEQYF. The DNA of the CDR3 is TGTGCCAGCTCACCCAAGCTAGGGACTAGCGGCATATACGAGCAGTACTTC. Full variable domain (rest looked up from reference TRBV18 and TRBJ2-7): NAGVMQNPRHLVRRRGQEARLRCSPMKGHSHVYWYRQLPEEGLKFMVYLQKENIIDESGMPKERFSAEFPKEGPSILRIQQVVRGDSAAYFCASSPKLGTSGIYEQYFGPGTRLTVT.

The chain recombines TRBV19 with TRBJ1-1, with D possibly TRBD1 on 6 matching bases. The CDR3 runs 13 residues. V lost 6 bases and J lost 5, with 13 bases in between. The V gene's germline CDR1 is LNHDA and CDR2 SQIVND (reference sequence). CDR3 nucleotides: TGTGCCAGTAGCTCAGGGGTAGGTACTGAAGCTTTCTTT. Its protein product is CASSSGVGTEAFF.

The chain uses TRBV28 and TRBJ1-3; 7 positions match TRBD1. The germline V gene encodes CDR1 MDHEN and CDR2 SYDVKM. The V and J ends lost 0 bases and 4 bases, in that order; junction bases with no gene match: 12. There are 18 residues in the CDR3. CDR3 coding DNA: TGTGCCAGCAGTTTATGTGAGTGGGCCAGGGGGTCGGGAAACACCATATATTTT. Its protein product is CASSLCEWARGSGNTIYF.

The rearrangement uses TRBV2 and TRBJ1-4; the match to TRBD1 covers 10 bases. The CDR3 contains 15 residues. J lost 10 bases, V lost 5 bases, and 10 bases had no gene match. CDR1 SNHLY and CDR2 FYNNEI come from the germline V gene. In nucleotides, the CDR3 is TGTGCCAGCAGTCCGAGGACGGACAGGGGGGGAAAACTGTTTTTT. It codes for CASSPRTDRGGKLFF.

The V gene is TRBV28, the J gene TRBJ2-7; 11 bases are shared with TRBD2. Unmatched junction bases numbered 7, after V lost 6 bases and J lost 6 bases. The CDR3 extends over 14 amino acids. Germline assignment: CDR1 MDHEN and CDR2 SYDVKM. The CDR3 reads CASRTLAGAGEQYF. CDR3 coding DNA: TGTGCCAGCAGAACACTAGCGGGAGCAGGCGAGCAGTACTTC.

This chain uses TRBV6-1 with TRBJ2-7, with D possibly TRBD2 on 5 matching bases. The V gene's germline CDR1 is MNHNS and CDR2 SASEGT. Deletions cut 0 bases from V and 6 bases from J, with 15 bases between. This CDR3 has 15 amino acids. The chain's CDR3 is CASSEAPGNSGEQYF. The DNA of the CDR3 is TGTGCCAGCAGTGAAGCCCCCGGGAATTCGGGCGAGCAGTACTTC.

This clone was found once. The chain employs TRBV2 and TRBJ2-5; a weak D match, TRBD2 (6 bases). This CDR3 spans 16 amino acids. Trimming removed 4 bases at V and 5 bases at J, with 20 bases between. Germline CDR1 and CDR2: SNHLY and FYNNEI. CDR3 coding DNA: TGTGCCAGCAGTGGGGTGAGACGGGAGAGTGAGGAGACCCAGTACTTC. Protein: CASSGVRRESEETQYF.

The table lists this clone with a few counts. The V gene is TRBV11-2, the J gene TRBJ2-1; TRBD2 agrees at 9 bases. CDR1 SGHAT and CDR2 FQNNGV come from the germline V gene. The CDR3 contains 18 residues. The J segment lost 0 bases and the V segment lost 5 bases, leaving 11 bases of the junction unmatched. The CDR3 DNA reads as TGTGCCAGCAGCCGATTAGCGGGAGCCCCGGACTCCTACAATGAGCAGTTCTTC. It codes for CASSRLAGAPDSYNEQFF.

This chain uses TRBV7-6 with TRBJ2-5, with D possibly being TRBD1 or TRBD2 (5 bases each). The CDR3 covers 14 residues. CDR1 and CDR2 from the germline V gene are SGHVS and FNYEAQ. The V end was cut by 1 base, the J end by 4 bases, with 10 bases between. CDR3 in DNA: TGTGCCAGCAGCTTAGGAGGGGCCCGAGAGACCCAGTACTTC. Translation gives CASSLGGARETQYF.

This chain connects TRBV5-1 to TRBJ2-5; 12 bases map to TRBD2. Per germline, CDR1 SGHRS and CDR2 YFSETQ. This CDR3 has 16 residues. Trimming at V came to 5 bases and at J to 1 base, leaving 6 bases not matched to a gene. The CDR3 loop reads CASRKRGLAGQETQYF. In DNA form, the CDR3 reads TGCGCCAGCAGGAAGAGGGGACTAGCGGGCCAAGAGACCCAGTACTTC.

The chain carries TRBV29-1 and TRBJ1-2; 8 positions agree with TRBD1. With 1 base clipped from V and 4 bases from J, the junction kept 11 bases outside the gene matches. Germline values: CDR1 SQVTM, CDR2 ANQGSEA. The CDR3 sequence is 16 residues long. The chain's CDR3 is CSVEGSGRGRIYGYTF. Written as DNA, the CDR3 is TGCAGCGTTGAAGGTTCTGGCAGGGGGCGCATCTATGGCTACACCTTC.

A note on this clone: A far larger clone is a single base away, which makes a read error likely. The V call is TRBV19, the J call TRBJ1-2, with a weak D call TRBD1 (5 bases). Germline values: CDR1 LNHDA, CDR2 SQIVND (reference sequence). This CDR3 contains 12 residues. CDR3 loop: CACSREGYGYTF. The CDR3 DNA is TGTGCCTGTAGCAGGGAGGGGTATGGCTACACCTTC.

The chain combines TRBV5-6 with TRBJ1-2; D is uncertain. Germline V CDR1 and CDR2: SGHDT, YYEEEE. This CDR3 is built from 13 residues. Deletions cut 0 bases from V and 6 bases from J, with 9 bases between. CDR3: CASSLGNTDGYTF. CDR3 in DNA: TGTGCCAGCAGCTTGGGAAACACAGATGGCTACACCTTC. The full variable domain, completed using reference TRBV5-6 and TRBJ1-2, is DAGVTQSPTHLIKTRGQQVTLRCSPKSGHDTVSWYQQALGQGPQFIFQYYEEEERQRGNFPDRFSGHQFPNYSSELNVNALLLGDSALYLCASSLGNTDGYTFGSGTRLTVV.

The V gene is TRBV7-2, the J gene TRBJ2-1; D is perhaps TRBD2 (5 bases). The V gene lost 5 bases and the J gene lost 11 bases, with 22 bases spanning the gap. Germline V gene sequence: CDR1 SGHTA, CDR2 FQGNSA. The CDR3 sequence is 15 residues long. Written as DNA, the CDR3 is TGTGCCAGCAGCCAGGAGGCGGACGCCTCCGGGAAGCAGTTCTTC. As protein: CASSQEADASGKQFF.

The chain links TRBV2 to TRBJ2-5; maybe TRBD2 (6 bases). Germline V gives CDR1 SNHLY, CDR2 FYNNEI. The CDR3 length is 13 residues. Deletions cut 6 bases from V and 4 bases from J, with 12 bases between. The CDR3 DNA follows: TGTGCCAGCAGAAATAGGGACTTAGAGACCCAGTACTTC. This translates into CASRNRDLETQYF.

The chain links TRBV25-1 to TRBJ2-2; 8 bases map to TRBD2. The ends lost 4 bases at V and 3 bases at J; junction bases unmatched: 4. Germline V gives CDR1 MGHDK, CDR2 SYGVNS. The CDR3 runs 15 residues. The CDR3 reads CASSVGREDTGELFF. CDR3 nucleotides: TGTGCCAGCAGTGTAGGGCGGGAGGACACCGGGGAGCTGTTTTTT. Full variable domain (remainder filled in from reference TRBV25-1 and TRBJ2-2): EADIYQTPRYLVIGTGKKITLECSQTMGHDKMYWYQQDPGMELHLIHYSYGVNSTEKGDLSSESTVSRIRTEHFPLTLESARPSHTSQYLCASSVGREDTGELFFGEGSRLTVL.

This clone was detected only a few times. The chain combines TRBV18 with TRBJ1-3; D gene unclear. Germline V gives CDR1 KGHSH, CDR2 LQKENI. This CDR3 comprises 13 residues. The germline V and J ends were trimmed by 5 bases and 8 bases, with 13 bases remaining between them. The CDR3 DNA sequence: TGTGCCAGCTCAGACATCGGATGGGACACCATATATTTT. Amino acids: CASSDIGWDTIYF. Supplemented by reference TRBV18 and TRBJ1-3, the full variable domain reads NAGVMQNPRHLVRRRGQEARLRCSPMKGHSHVYWYRQLPEEGLKFMVYLQKENIIDESGMPKERFSAEFPKEGPSILRIQQVVRGDSAAYFCASSDIGWDTIYFGEGSWLTVV.

The CDR3 sequence: CASSSPRTGQNTGELFF. The CDR3 DNA reads TGCGCCAGCAGCTCGCCCCGGACAGGGCAGAACACCGGGGAGCTGTTTTTT. The V and J genes are TRBV5-1 and TRBJ2-2, with TRBD1 matching 8 bases. V was pared by 3 bases and J by 1 base, with 8 bases of the junction left unmatched. The CDR3 runs to 17 residues. Germline CDR1 is SGHRS and CDR2 is YFSETQ. The full variable domain, its missing parts supplied by reference TRBV5-1 and TRBJ2-2, is KAGVTQTPRYLIKTRGQQVTLSCSPISGHRSVSWYQQTPGQGLQFLFEYFSETQRNKGNFPGRFSGRQFSNSRSEMNVSTLELGDSALYLCASSSPRTGQNTGELFFGEGSRLTVL.

Worth noting for this clone: Distinct nucleotide sequences in the sample also encode this CDR3. The chain has TRBV6-5 and TRBJ2-7, with TRBD1 matching 9 bases. This CDR3 is built from 15 residues. The junction had 0 bases not matched to a gene; V was cut back by 0 bases and J by 0 bases. Germline assignment: CDR1 MNHEY and CDR2 SVGAGI. CDR3 DNA: TGTGCCAGCAGTTACTCGGGACAGGGCTCCTACGAGCAGTACTTC. Its protein product is CASSYSGQGSYEQYF.

The rearrangement uses TRBV2 and TRBJ2-4, with 11 bases that match TRBD1. The germline V gene encodes CDR1 SNHLY and CDR2 FYNNEI. V dropped 6 bases and J dropped 8; count of bases not matched to a gene: 3. The CDR3 covers 13 residues. Here the CDR3 DNA reads TGTGCCAGCAGGGGGACAGGGGGGTACATTCAGTACTTC. This codes for CASRGTGGYIQYF.

V usage is TRBV13 and J usage is TRBJ2-7; possible D gene TRBD2, 5 bases. V lost 2 bases to trimming and J lost 2 bases, with 13 bases between them. Looked up from germline, CDR1 is PRHDT and CDR2 is FYEKMQ (reference sequence). This CDR3 has 15 residues. CDR3: CASSLPGLAPYEQYF. As DNA, the CDR3 is TGTGCCAGCAGCTTACCCGGACTTGCCCCCTACGAGCAGTACTTC. Supplemented by reference TRBV13 and TRBJ2-7, the full variable domain reads AAGVIQSPRHLIKEKRETATLKCYPIPRHDTVYWYQQGPGQDPQFLISFYEKMQSDKGSIPDRFSAQQFSDYHSELNMSSLELGDSALYFCASSLPGLAPYEQYFGPGTRLTVT.

The chain has TRBV5-1 and TRBJ2-3, with 10 positions matching TRBD2. Trimming removed 4 bases from V and 4 bases from J; junction bases left unmatched: 3. The CDR3 has 14 amino acids. From germline, CDR1 is SGHRS and CDR2 YFSETQ. CDR3: CASSASGRADTQYF. The CDR3 DNA reads as TGCGCCAGCAGCGCTAGCGGGAGAGCAGATACGCAGTATTTT.